This T cell receptor (beta chain) derives from a study of T cells expressing NK-cell markers. No DNA is given; TCRdb re-called the 5' RACE reads and lists each CDR3 protein once. The sample has 500,000 to 700,000 distinct CDR3 sequences. The germline gives CDR1 SGHTS, CDR2 YDEGEE. CDR3 size: 16 residues. This receptor was identified in a man between 18 and 29 years old in good health. The sequenced sample consisted of blood T cells: a sorted CD56 or NKG2C T cell subset, CD4+ or CD8+ T cells, or bulk PBMC T cells (not recorded which). The chain joins TRBV5-8 to TRBJ2-1; lacking DNA, the TRBD1 call made by TCRdb goes unchecked. The CDR3 is CASSLFTGQGRNEQFF.